The 19 T cell receptor beta chains below all came from one sample that was sequenced in a study of T cell changes during pregnancy in multiple sclerosis. Only in-frame clones appear in the TCRdb table, and some are missing; sequencing was by immunoSEQ multiplex PCR. The data contain more than 55,000 clones, 89% of them singletons. The sequenced sample was peripheral blood, obtained after pregnancy. The receptors were gathered from a female donor with multiple sclerosis, enrolled in a pregnancy study.

V and J are TRBV4-3 and TRBJ2-2; 12 bases fit TRBD1. The CDR3 length is 17 residues. Germline lookup yields CDR1 LGHNA and CDR2 YSLEER. With V trimmed by 4 bases and J by 3 bases, 6 bases remained unmatched. The CDR3 reads CASSPSRDRGHTGELFF. The CDR3 DNA reads TGCGCCAGCAGCCCATCCCGGGACAGGGGGCACACCGGGGAGCTGTTTTTT.

The chain links TRBV5-1 to TRBJ1-2; 8 bases line up with TRBD1. CDR1 and CDR2 from the germline V gene are SGHRS and YFSETQ. V dropped 0 bases and J dropped 5; count of bases not matched to a gene: 9. CDR3 size: 16 residues. The CDR3 DNA reads as TGCGCCAGCAGCTTGGGGCCGGGACAGGCTTATTATGGCTACACCTTC. Protein sequence: CASSLGPGQAYYGYTF.

The chain carries TRBV6-1 and TRBJ1-5, with TRBD1 matching 9 bases. The CDR3 is made up of 14 amino acids. V gave up 8 bases and J gave up 2 bases; unmatched junction bases: 4. Germline-derived CDR1 and CDR2 are MNHNS and SASEGT. CDR3 DNA sequence: TGTGCCAGCGAACAGGGGGCAGGCAATCAGCCCCAGCATTTT. It is translated as CASEQGAGNQPQHF.

The CDR3 DNA follows: TGTGCCAGCAGTCTCGGAGGGCGGATTGAAGCTTTCTTT. Protein: CASSLGGRIEAFF. The genes are TRBV28 and TRBJ1-1; no clear D. The V gene's germline CDR1 is MDHEN and CDR2 SYDVKM. V was pared by 5 bases and J by 7 bases, with 14 bases between. The CDR3 is 13 residues long.

The gene calls are TRBV5-6 and TRBJ1-6; 7 bases are a match to TRBD1. This CDR3 has 14 amino acids. The trim removed 0 bases at V and 9 bases at J, leaving 3 bases unmatched. Germline V gene lookup returns CDR1 SGHDT and CDR2 YYEEEE. Written as DNA, the CDR3 is TGTGCCAGCAGCTTGGGACAGGGACTTTCACCCCTCCACTTT. It is translated as CASSLGQGLSPLHF.

This clone was observed once. This rearrangement joins TRBV7-3 to TRBJ2-1; a weak D match, TRBD2 (5 bases). The CDR3 is 13 residues long. Germline V CDR1 and CDR2: SGHTA, FQGTGA. V dropped 3 bases and J dropped 9 bases, with 12 bases sitting between them. The CDR3 here is CASSFAARGEQFF. CDR3 bases: TGTGCCAGCAGCTTCGCGGCTCGGGGTGAGCAGTTCTTC.

This chain uses TRBV5-1 with TRBJ2-1; 11 bases fit TRBD2. The V gene's germline CDR1 is SGHRS and CDR2 YFSETQ. V lost 0 bases and J lost 5; bases outside the gene matches: 1. The CDR3 is 15 amino acids. CDR3 nucleotide sequence: TGCGCCAGCAGCTTGGCTAGCGGGGGGAACAATGAGCAGTTCTTC. Its protein product is CASSLASGGNNEQFF. Looking up the rest from reference TRBV5-1 and TRBJ2-1 gives the full variable domain: KAGVTQTPRYLIKTRGQQVTLSCSPISGHRSVSWYQQTPGQGLQFLFEYFSETQRNKGNFPGRFSGRQFSNSRSEMNVSTLELGDSALYLCASSLASGGNNEQFFGPGTRLTVL.

The CDR3 is CASGPGQGATEAFF. The DNA for the CDR3 is TGTGCTAGTGGTCCCGGACAGGGAGCCACTGAAGCTTTCTTT. The genes are TRBV12-5 and TRBJ1-1, with 8 bases that match TRBD1. Germline V CDR1 and CDR2: LGHNT, FRNRAP. V lost 5 bases to trimming and J lost 4 bases; unmatched junction nucleotides: 6. The CDR3 runs to 14 residues.

The chain links TRBV7-8 to TRBJ1-5, with TRBD1 matching over 9 bases. J lost 0 bases, V lost 5 bases, and 11 bases had no gene match. The CDR3 consists of 18 residues. The germline gives CDR1 SGHVS, CDR2 FQNEAQ. In nucleotides, the CDR3 is TGTGCCAGCAGCCAAGAGGGGGACAGGGTCTATAGCAATCAGCCCCAGCATTTT. This codes for CASSQEGDRVYSNQPQHF.

V usage is TRBV30 and J usage is TRBJ1-6; 7 positions match TRBD1. The V segment lost 5 bases and the J segment 8 bases; nucleotides outside the gene matches: 6. Germline values: CDR1 GTSNPN, CDR2 SVGIG (reference sequence). The CDR3 sequence is 13 residues long. In DNA form, the CDR3 reads TGTGCCTGGGGGACAGTGAGAGATTCACCCCTCCACTTT. This translates into CAWGTVRDSPLHF.

The chain is built from TRBV9 and TRBJ2-3; the D is unclear. This CDR3 region has 12 residues. V gave up 0 bases and J gave up 6 bases, with 5 bases separating them. Germline lookup yields CDR1 SGDLS and CDR2 YYNGEE. The CDR3 spells CASSVVRDTQYF. The CDR3 DNA sequence: TGTGCCAGCAGCGTAGTGAGGGATACGCAGTATTTT.

CDR3 sequence: CASSLAWQGETQYF. For the CDR3, the DNA is TGTGCCAGCAGCTTAGCTTGGCAGGGGGAGACCCAGTACTTC. The V and J genes are TRBV7-6 and TRBJ2-5; perhaps TRBD1 as D (6 bases). Between the trimmed V and J ends, which lost 0 bases and 5 bases, there was a span of 10 bases. CDR1 and CDR2 from the germline V gene are SGHVS and FNYEAQ. The CDR3 length is 14 residues.

This sequence joins TRBV15 and TRBJ2-5; D is uncertain. The tail of the sequence fits TRBJ2-7 better, so the J call may be wrong. The CDR3 runs 12 residues. Germline-derived CDR1 and CDR2 are LNHNV and YYDKDF (reference sequence). The CDR3 sequence is CATSRIFYEQYF. CDR3 in DNA: TGTGCCACCAGCAGAATTTTCTACGAGCAGTACTTC.

This clone was found once. The rearrangement joins TRBV5-4 to TRBJ1-2; D is unclear. The CDR3 sequence is 13 residues long. Trimming cost V 2 bases and J 3 bases, with 8 bases left between them. Germline CDR1 SGHNT, CDR2 YYREEE (reference sequence). The CDR3, as DNA: TGTGCCAGCAGCTTCGCGGCCGACTATGGCTACACCTTC. Translation: CASSFAADYGYTF.

The chain carries TRBV7-6 and TRBJ2-5, with D hard to call. The V end was cut by 5 bases, the J end by 5 bases, with 6 bases between. CDR1 is SGHVS and CDR2 is FNYEAQ in the germline V gene. This CDR3 region has 11 residues. The DNA of the CDR3 is TGTGCCAGCAGCCCCGGGGAGACCCAGTACTTC. This encodes CASSPGETQYF. Full variable domain (rest looked up from reference TRBV7-6 and TRBJ2-5): GAGVSQSPRYKVTKRGQDVALRCDPISGHVSLYWYRQALGQGPEFLTYFNYEAQQDKSGLPNDRFSAERPEGSISTLTIQRTEQRDSAMYRCASSPGETQYFGPGTRLLVL.

The V and J genes are TRBV4-1 and TRBJ2-7; TRBD2 aligns across 11 bases. The CDR3 runs to 16 residues. Losses at the gene ends were 1 base for V and 3 bases for J; bases not matched to a gene: 5. Looked up from germline, CDR1 is MGHRA and CDR2 is YSYEKL. This CDR3 reads CASSQVLAGGNYEQYF. In DNA form, the CDR3 reads TGCGCCAGCAGCCAAGTCCTAGCGGGGGGTAACTACGAGCAGTACTTC.

The chain links TRBV5-5 to TRBJ2-7, with 8 bases that match TRBD1. In germline, CDR1 is SGHKS, CDR2 YYEKEE (reference sequence). V lost 4 bases and J lost 4; bases outside the gene matches: 4. The CDR3 totals 13 residues. CDR3 bases: TGTGCCAGCAGCCCGACAGGGGTATACGAGCAGTACTTC. The encoded protein is CASSPTGVYEQYF.

The chain employs TRBV5-4 and TRBJ2-7; TRBD1 matches 8 bases. V lost 4 bases and J lost 2; bases outside the gene matches: 5. This CDR3 has 14 residues. Germline loops: CDR1 SGHNT, CDR2 YYREEE (reference sequence). The CDR3 loop is CASSPGQGPYEQYF. In nucleotides, the CDR3 is TGTGCCAGCAGCCCTGGACAGGGACCCTACGAGCAGTACTTC.

The genes are TRBV6-1 and TRBJ1-1, with D perhaps TRBD1 (5 bases). Germline V lookup: CDR1 MNHNS, CDR2 SASEGT. Trimming shortened V by 7 bases and J by 1 base, and 16 bases separated the two germline ends. The CDR3 is 15 residues long. CDR3 DNA sequence: TGTGCCAGCAAGTTACAGACAGAAACGAACACTGAAGCTTTCTTT. Its protein is CASKLQTETNTEAFF.